The present T cell receptor (beta chain) was sequenced within a study of T cell changes during pregnancy in multiple sclerosis. The assay was immunoSEQ multiplex PCR, and TCRdb's table has in-frame clones only and misses some. The sample yields tens of thousands of clones, 92% seen once. This receptor was obtained from a female donor with multiple sclerosis, enrolled in a pregnancy study. Sequences were derived from CD4+ T cells from peripheral blood mononuclear cells, sampled in the third trimester of pregnancy.

The CDR3 coding sequence is TGTGCCAGTAGTCTAACAGGGTGGTCTGGGGCCAACGTCCTGACTTTC. Its translation: CASSLTGWSGANVLTF. The rearrangement links TRBV19 to TRBJ2-6; weak D call: TRBD1 (6 bases). Germline assignment: CDR1 LNHDA and CDR2 SQIVND (reference sequence). Trimming removed 5 bases at V and 1 base at J, with 12 bases between. The CDR3 contains 16 residues.